These T cell receptor beta chains were read from a single sample in a study of identical twins. TCRdb redid the calling of the 5' RACE reads with MiXCR, one entry per CDR3 protein. This table holds about 890,000 distinct CDR3 sequences, roughly 12% found once. The same specimen was also included in a second study, on yellow fever vaccine responses in identical twins.

Sequences were obtained from PBMCs. The receptors come from a woman younger than 35 in good health. Each CDR3 is given with its conserved first and last residue. A D gene is named only where the DNA matches it firmly. Clone size is shown for a subset of rows, as once, few, many or a class of expanded clone.

TRBV11-2	TRBD1	TRBJ2-7	.	CASSFVDRGPYEQYF	TGTGCCAGCAGCTTCGTGGACAGGGGCCCCTACGAGCAGTACTTC
TRBV12-3/TRBV12-4	.	TRBJ2-1	few	CASSTGGRGNEQFF	TGTGCCAGCAGTACGGGTGGGAGGGGGAATGAGCAGTTCTTC
TRBV11-2	.	TRBJ1-3	few	CASSLGAGGNTIYF	TGTGCCAGCAGCTTAGGGGCAGGTGGAAACACCATATATTTT
TRBV2	TRBD2	TRBJ2-1	.	CASSPGTSGGRSSYNEQFF	TGTGCCAGCAGTCCCGGGACTAGCGGGGGCAGAAGCTCCTACAATGAGCAGTTCTTC
TRBV10-3	TRBD2	TRBJ2-3	.	CAGSGGEDTQYF	TGTGCTGGTAGCGGGGGCGAGGATACGCAGTATTTT
TRBV11-3	.	TRBJ2-3	few	CASSANSLGTQYF	TGTGCCAGCAGCGCGAACTCCCTGGGTACGCAGTATTTT
TRBV4-1	.	TRBJ1-5	many	CASSQDIRKYSNQPQHF	TGCGCCAGCAGCCAAGATATCAGGAAGTACAGTAATCAGCCCCAGCATTTT
TRBV9	TRBD2	TRBJ2-3	few	CASSVVMTSGSTDTQYF	TGTGCCAGCAGCGTAGTAATGACTAGCGGGAGCACAGATACGCAGTATTTT
TRBV28	.	TRBJ1-5	few	CASSLSAESLSNQPQHF	TGTGCCAGCAGTTTATCGGCAGAATCCCTCAGCAATCAGCCCCAGCATTTT
TRBV10-3	.	TRBJ2-1	.	CAISHGQPNEQFF	TGTGCCATCAGCCATGGACAGCCAAATGAGCAGTTCTTC
TRBV3-1	TRBD2	TRBJ2-3	.	CASSQEKTSGGTQYF	TGTGCCAGCAGCCAAGAAAAGACTAGCGGGGGGACGCAGTATTTT
TRBV20-1	.	TRBJ2-5	.	CSGWLWGPETQYF	TGCAGTGGATGGCTGTGGGGACCAGAGACCCAGTACTTC
TRBV4-1	.	TRBJ2-1	few	CASSQAPDRDEQFF	TGCGCCAGCAGCCAAGCCCCGGACCGGGATGAGCAGTTCTTC
TRBV4-1	TRBD1	TRBJ1-2	many	CASSQPGQGYGYTF	TGCGCCAGCAGCCAGCCGGGACAGGGCTATGGCTACACCTTC
TRBV12-3/TRBV12-4	TRBD2	TRBJ2-1	few	CASRPGTSGRARYNEQFF	TGTGCCAGCAGGCCCGGGACTAGCGGGAGGGCCCGGTACAATGAGCAGTTCTTC
TRBV3-1	.	TRBJ2-4	many	CASSPNPPGIAKNIQYF	TGTGCCAGCAGCCCAAATCCCCCAGGGATAGCCAAAAACATTCAGTACTTC
TRBV6-2/TRBV6-3	TRBD1	TRBJ2-2	few	CASSYSRQGPTGELFF	TGTGCCAGCAGTTACTCGAGACAGGGGCCCACCGGGGAGCTGTTTTTT
TRBV7-3	.	TRBJ2-3	.	CASSYLGGSTDTQYF	TGTGCCAGCAGCTATCTGGGGGGTAGCACAGATACGCAGTATTTT
TRBV4-1	TRBD2	TRBJ2-2	.	CASSQVVGGGASGTGELFF	TGCGCCAGCAGCCAAGTTGTAGGCGGGGGGGCAAGTGGCACCGGGGAGCTGTTTTTT
TRBV2	.	TRBJ2-5	.	CASKGATGQETQYF	TGTGCCAGCAAAGGAGCAACAGGGCAGGAGACCCAGTACTTC
TRBV20-1	.	TRBJ2-1	once	CSAPQMSGQGGLAAYNEQFF	TGCAGTGCTCCACAAATGAGTGGACAGGGGGGACTAGCGGCCTACAATGAGCAGTTCTTC
TRBV5-1	TRBD2	TRBJ2-1	.	CASSLRGLAGGNEQFF	TGCGCCAGCAGCTTGAGGGGACTAGCGGGAGGCAATGAGCAGTTCTTC
TRBV2	.	TRBJ1-5	many	CASTPGGVQPQHF	TGTGCCAGCACCCCGGGGGGAGTCCAGCCCCAGCATTTT
TRBV5-1	TRBD2	TRBJ2-3	few	CASKASGNPDTQYF	TGCGCCAGCAAGGCTAGCGGGAACCCAGATACGCAGTATTTT
TRBV10-3	.	TRBJ1-1	.	CAITRAGRDTEAFF	TGTGCCATCACGCGGGCAGGGAGGGACACTGAAGCTTTCTTT
TRBV18	.	TRBJ1-6	few	CASSPPESGRSPLHF	TGTGCCAGCTCACCACCGGAATCAGGGCGGTCACCCCTCCACTTT
TRBV18	.	TRBJ2-2	few	CASSQNSGENTGELFF	TGTGCCAGCTCACAAAACTCCGGGGAGAACACCGGGGAGCTGTTTTTT
TRBV4-1	TRBD2	TRBJ2-1	.	CASSQDLSSGNEQFF	TGCGCCAGCAGCCAAGATCTATCTAGCGGCAATGAGCAGTTCTTC
TRBV29-1	TRBD1	TRBJ2-1	.	CSVSVQGGMDNEQFF	TGCAGCGTGTCAGTACAGGGGGGCATGGACAATGAGCAGTTCTTC